Each of the 25 T cell receptor beta chains below was sequenced from the same sample in a study of T-cell memory formation after mild COVID-19. TCRdb used MiXCR to reprocess the 5' RACE reads, holding one entry per CDR3 protein. Of 500,000 to 600,000 distinct CDR3 sequences detected, 15% to 20% appear once; the ten largest clones hold around 11%. The sequenced sample consisted of PBMCs or a T cell subset sorted from them (not recorded which). The receptors here all came from an adult woman who had mild COVID-19 (a few samples of this study predate the infection). Cell type and time point are not known.

The chain uses TRBV18 and TRBJ2-7; TRBD2 is a possible D gene (6 bases). Trimming took 1 base from V and 3 from J, leaving 13 bases between them. The CDR3 is made up of 15 amino acids. Germline values: CDR1 KGHSH, CDR2 LQKENI. CDR3 sequence: CASSPLNGSVYEQYF. The CDR3 coding sequence is TGTGCCAGCTCACCACTTAACGGGAGTGTCTACGAGCAGTACTTC.

The gene calls are TRBV6-5 and TRBJ2-1; maybe TRBD1 (7 bases). The V and J ends lost 2 bases and 6 bases respectively, with 20 bases between them. The CDR3 runs 17 residues. CDR1 and CDR2 (germline): MNHEY, SVGAGI. The CDR3 DNA follows: TGTGCCAGCAGTTACGGCCTCGGCAGGGGGGCCACCAATGAGCAGTTCTTC. It yields the protein CASSYGLGRGATNEQFF.

The chain is built from TRBV5-4 and TRBJ2-3; D might be TRBD1 or TRBD2, each matching 5 bases. V lost 0 bases and J lost 3, with 11 bases in between. From germline, CDR1 is SGHNT and CDR2 YYREEE (reference sequence). CDR3 length: 15 amino acids. In nucleotides, the CDR3 is TGTGCCAGCAGCTTGGAGGTCAGGGAGACAGATACGCAGTATTTT. Amino acids: CASSLEVRETDTQYF.

In its sample, this clonotype was seen a few times. V is TRBV12-3 or TRBV12-4 and J is TRBJ1-5; tentatively, D is TRBD1 (6 bases). CDR3 length: 15 residues. The V end lost 6 bases, the J end lost 2 bases, and 14 bases lay between the germline ends. The DNA of the CDR3 is TGTGCCAGCAGAGCTGTGGGGGGCGGCAATCAGCCCCAGCATTTT. Protein: CASRAVGGGNQPQHF.

This clonotype was counted between two and nine times. This chain connects TRBV7-9 to TRBJ2-1; 7 bases map to TRBD1. The ends lost 5 bases at V and 4 bases at J; junction bases unmatched: 14. The CDR3 runs to 17 residues. The germline gives CDR1 SEHNR, CDR2 FQNEAQ (reference sequence). CDR3 sequence: CASSRGGAGTEYNEQFF. CDR3 DNA sequence: TGTGCCAGCAGCCGAGGGGGCGCCGGGACAGAATACAATGAGCAGTTCTTC. Looking up the rest from reference TRBV7-9 and TRBJ2-1 gives the full variable domain: DTGVSQNPRHKITKRGQNVTFRCDPISEHNRLYWYRQTLGQGPEFLTYFQNEAQLEKSRLLSDRFSAERPKGSFSTLEIQRTEQGDSAMYLCASSRGGAGTEYNEQFFGPGTRLTVL.

J is TRBJ1-5 and V is TRBV9, with unresolved D. The CDR3 runs to 14 residues. Germline values: CDR1 SGDLS, CDR2 YYNGEE. The V end was cut by 3 bases, the J end by 3 bases, with 10 bases between. CDR3 in DNA: TGTGCCAGCAGCGCGTCCCAGTCCAATCAGCCCCAGCATTTT. Amino acids: CASSASQSNQPQHF.

The chain combines TRBV7-2 with TRBJ1-1; D is unresolved. V was trimmed by 0 bases and J by 1 base, leaving 6 bases between them. CDR3 length equals 14 residues. Germline V gene sequence: CDR1 SGHTA, CDR2 FQGNSA. This CDR3 is CASSLADGNTEAFF. The CDR3 nucleotides read TGTGCCAGCAGCTTAGCCGACGGGAACACTGAAGCTTTCTTT.

This chain uses TRBV3-1 with TRBJ1-1; TRBD1 might be the D (5 bases). Looked up from germline, CDR1 is LGHDT and CDR2 is YNNKEL (reference sequence). With 0 bases removed from V and 10 bases from J, the gap between germline ends came to 12 bases. The CDR3 has 13 residues. In DNA, the CDR3 is TGTGCCAGCAGCCAAGATTGGAGGGGAGGAGCTTTCTTT. Protein sequence: CASSQDWRGGAFF.

A few counts support this clonotype. This chain connects TRBV7-2 to TRBJ1-1; D gene ambiguous. The V end lost 2 bases, the J end lost 1 base, and 11 bases lay between the germline ends. The CDR3 covers 15 residues. Germline V gives CDR1 SGHTA, CDR2 FQGNSA. CDR3 in DNA: TGTGCCAGCAGCTTAAGGTGGCTGAAGAACACTGAAGCTTTCTTT. It encodes CASSLRWLKNTEAFF.

The CDR3 sequence: CASSLALPSNQPQHF. In nucleotides, the CDR3 is TGTGCCAGCAGCTTAGCGCTGCCCAGCAATCAGCCCCAGCATTTT. The chain uses TRBV7-8 and TRBJ1-5; D gene uncertain. The CDR3 loop spans 15 amino acids. V was pared by 0 bases and J by 1 base, with 7 bases between. Germline assignment: CDR1 SGHVS and CDR2 FQNEAQ.

This clonotype has only a few counts. This chain joins TRBV19 and TRBJ2-2, with a possible D match to TRBD1 (6 bases). The CDR3 has 15 amino acids. V dropped 7 bases and J dropped 1 base, with 13 bases sitting between them. The V gene's germline CDR1 is LNHDA and CDR2 SQIVND (reference sequence). As DNA, the CDR3 is TGTGCCAGTAAACAGGGACCCCAGAACACCGGGGAGCTGTTTTTT. Its translation: CASKQGPQNTGELFF.

The J gene is TRBJ2-1, the V gene TRBV7-8, with TRBD2 identical over 11 bases. V dropped 1 base and J dropped 2; count of bases not matched to a gene: 7. The germline V gene encodes CDR1 SGHVS and CDR2 FQNEAQ. This CDR3 contains 18 residues. The CDR3 is CASSLGGLAGGTYNEQFF. The CDR3 DNA follows: TGTGCCAGCAGCTTAGGGGGTCTAGCGGGGGGTACCTACAATGAGCAGTTCTTC.

This clonotype has more than one count but fewer than ten. V usage is TRBV7-9 and J usage is TRBJ2-7, with D unclear. CDR1 SEHNR and CDR2 FQNEAQ come from the germline V gene (reference sequence). V was pared by 5 bases and J by 5 bases, with 10 bases between. The length of the CDR3 is 12 residues. CDR3 in DNA: TGTGCCAGCAGCCCTTTTACCAACGAGCAGTACTTC. This gives the protein CASSPFTNEQYF.

There are a few counts of this clonotype. The chain employs TRBV6-6 and TRBJ2-1, with D possibly matching TRBD1 (6 bases). The CDR3 loop spans 15 amino acids. V lost 0 bases, J lost 7 bases, and 13 bases lay in between. Germline CDR1 is MNHNY and CDR2 is SVGAGI (reference sequence). CDR3 sequence reads: CASSYSGRQENEQFF. For the CDR3, the DNA is TGTGCCAGCAGTTACTCGGGGAGACAGGAGAATGAGCAGTTCTTC.

This clonotype showed up just a few times. This chain connects TRBV27 to TRBJ1-5, with 8 bases lining up with TRBD1. Unmatched junction bases numbered 6, after V lost 5 bases and J lost 9 bases. Germline V gives CDR1 MNHEY, CDR2 SMNVEV (reference sequence). The length of the CDR3 is 13 residues. CDR3 sequence: CASSPGQGWPQHF. CDR3 DNA: TGTGCCAGCAGTCCAGGACAGGGATGGCCCCAGCATTTT.

The chain combines TRBV30 with TRBJ2-7; 7 nucleotides agree with TRBD1. The V segment lost 4 bases and the J segment 1 base; nucleotides outside the gene matches: 10. The CDR3 has 15 amino acids. Looked up from germline, CDR1 is GTSNPN and CDR2 is SVGIG (reference sequence). The CDR3 nucleotides are TGTGCCTGGACCGAGGGGGCCGCGCTTTCCTACGAGCAGTACTTC. Amino acid sequence: CAWTEGAALSYEQYF.

This clonotype was recorded many times. The chain combines TRBV20-1 with TRBJ2-1; D possibly corresponds to TRBD2 (6 bases). V lost 0 bases and J 8 bases, leaving 20 bases between the germline ends. Germline V gene data show CDR1 as DFQATT and CDR2 as SNEGSKA (reference sequence). The CDR3 consists of 16 residues. As DNA, the CDR3 is TGCAGTGCTAGAGACCATTGGGACTCCCCCAGGGATGAGCAGTTCTTC. Protein: CSARDHWDSPRDEQFF.

The rearrangement uses TRBV6-5 and TRBJ2-2; D gene uncertain. The germline V gene has CDR1 MNHEY and CDR2 SVGAGI. Trimming cost V 0 bases and J 6 bases, with 17 bases left between them. The CDR3 is made up of 17 amino acids. The CDR3 DNA reads as TGTGCCAGCAGTTACTCGATAATGACCCATCGCTCCGGGGAGCTGTTTTTT. Its protein product is CASSYSIMTHRSGELFF.

The chain has TRBV7-9 and TRBJ1-4; D call uncertain. The CDR3 extends over 16 amino acids. Germline CDR1 reads SEHNR; CDR2 reads FQNEAQ (reference sequence). V was clipped by 0 bases and J by 7 bases, with 15 bases between them. The CDR3 DNA reads as TGTGCCAGCAGCTTAGCGGGTGGGAGACCGAGTGAAAAACTGTTTTTT. Residues: CASSLAGGRPSEKLFF.

This clonotype was seen at least ten times. V and J are TRBV7-8 and TRBJ2-4, with 16 bases lining up with TRBD2. The trim removed 4 bases at V and 6 bases at J, leaving 6 bases unmatched. CDR3 length: 17 amino acids. Germline-derived CDR1 and CDR2 are SGHVS and FQNEAQ. The CDR3 sequence is CASSSGTSGGALNIQYF. The CDR3, as DNA: TGTGCCAGCAGCTCCGGGACTAGCGGGGGGGCCCTAAACATTCAGTACTTC.

The chain combines TRBV20-1 with TRBJ2-7; 9 bases agree with TRBD2. V gave up 7 bases and J gave up 3 bases; unmatched junction bases: 10. From germline, CDR1 is DFQATT and CDR2 SNEGSKA (reference sequence). This CDR3 region has 14 residues. CDR3 amino acids: CSVQRRGGRYEQYF. The CDR3, as DNA: TGCAGTGTTCAGAGGCGGGGGGGCCGCTACGAGCAGTACTTC.

This clonotype has just a few counts. V gene TRBV14 combines with J gene TRBJ2-7; D gene uncertain. V lost 5 bases, J lost 3 bases, and 8 bases lay in between. The germline V gene has CDR1 SGHDN and CDR2 FVKESK. CDR3 size: 12 residues. Here the CDR3 reads CASSEVYYEQYF. The CDR3 DNA is TGTGCCAGCAGCGAGGTCTACTACGAGCAGTACTTC.

J is TRBJ2-5 and V is TRBV10-3; D gene unclear. Germline CDR1 ENHRY, CDR2 SYGVKD. V lost 2 bases and J 5 bases, leaving 9 bases between the germline ends. CDR3 length: 13 amino acids. CDR3 protein: CAISERGIETQYF. The CDR3 DNA reads as TGTGCCATCAGTGAGCGTGGGATCGAGACCCAGTACTTC.

This clonotype was observed at least ten times. The rearrangement joins TRBV7-6 to TRBJ2-5; D remains unclear. Germline CDR1 SGHVS, CDR2 FNYEAQ. The CDR3 sequence is 14 residues long. The V end was cut by 7 bases, the J end by 2 bases, with 14 bases between. DNA for the CDR3: TGTGCCAGCACCTTGGGTGGGCAGCAAGAGACCCAGTACTTC. Translated, it gives CASTLGGQQETQYF.

The CDR3 DNA sequence: TGTGCCAGCAGCTTAGTAGGGGATGGTGAGCAGTTCTTC. Its translation is CASSLVGDGEQFF. V usage is TRBV7-2 and J usage is TRBJ2-1, with D maybe TRBD1 (5 bases). Deletions cut 1 base from V and 9 bases from J, with 10 bases between. This CDR3 has 13 residues. The germline V gene has CDR1 SGHTA and CDR2 FQGNSA.